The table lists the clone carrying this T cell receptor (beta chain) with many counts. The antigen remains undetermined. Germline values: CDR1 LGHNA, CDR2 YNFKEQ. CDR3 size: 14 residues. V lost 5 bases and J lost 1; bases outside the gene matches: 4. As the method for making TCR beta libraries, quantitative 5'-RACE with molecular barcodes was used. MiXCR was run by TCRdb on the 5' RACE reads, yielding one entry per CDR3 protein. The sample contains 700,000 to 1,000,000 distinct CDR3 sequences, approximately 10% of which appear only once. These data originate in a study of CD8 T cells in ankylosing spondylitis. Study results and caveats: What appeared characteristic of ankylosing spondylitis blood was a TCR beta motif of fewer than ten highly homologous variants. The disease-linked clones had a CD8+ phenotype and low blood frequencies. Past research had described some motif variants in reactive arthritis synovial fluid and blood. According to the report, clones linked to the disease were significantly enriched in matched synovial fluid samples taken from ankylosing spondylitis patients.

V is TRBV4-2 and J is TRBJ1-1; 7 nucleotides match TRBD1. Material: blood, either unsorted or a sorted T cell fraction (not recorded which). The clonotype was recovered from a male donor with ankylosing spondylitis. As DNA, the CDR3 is TGTGCCAGCAGCTTCCGGGACAGGAACACTGAAGCTTTCTTT. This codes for CASSFRDRNTEAFF.